The 19 T cell receptor beta chains presented below share a single source sample, sequenced in a study of T-cell reconstitution after alpha-beta-depleted transplantation in children. TCRbeta library preparation incorporated unique molecular identifiers. TCRdb re-called the PCR reads with MiXCR, one entry per CDR3 protein. The sample includes 210,000 or so distinct CDR3 sequences, about 11% of them seen just once. Sequencing was performed on PBMCs, taken before TCRalphabeta/CD19-depleted stem cell transplant. These receptors were collected from a child younger than two with acute myeloid leukemia, due to receive a stem cell transplant.

This clonotype was seen ten or more times. The rearrangement uses TRBV12-3 or TRBV12-4 and TRBJ2-1; 8 bases map to TRBD2. The CDR3 has 17 residues. J gave up 7 bases and V 6 bases, and 17 bases lay outside the gene matches. The CDR3 sequence: CASRPTKAGGPLNEQFF. CDR3 bases: TGTGCCAGCAGACCAACCAAGGCGGGAGGCCCGTTGAATGAGCAGTTCTTC.

This clonotype was picked up many times. V gene TRBV6-5 combines with J gene TRBJ2-7; 8 bases are shared with TRBD2. Germline lookup yields CDR1 MNHEY and CDR2 SVGAGI. Trimming at V came to 2 bases and at J to 0 bases, leaving 3 bases not matched to a gene. This CDR3 is 15 amino acids long. The CDR3 DNA reads as TGTGCCAGCAGTTACGTAGCGGGGCCCTCCTACGAGCAGTACTTC. It encodes CASSYVAGPSYEQYF.

This clonotype was seen ten or more times. The chain has TRBV12-3 or TRBV12-4 and TRBJ1-2, with D unclear. The CDR3 loop spans 13 amino acids. The V and J ends lost 3 bases and 3 bases respectively, with 8 bases between them. In DNA, the CDR3 is TGTGCCAGCAGTTTTGGCGGGGACTATGGCTACACCTTC. It codes for CASSFGGDYGYTF.

The sample holds many counts of this clonotype. V usage is TRBV29-1 and J usage is TRBJ1-2; 7 bases align to TRBD1. V shed 6 bases, J shed 5 bases, and the junction held 6 bases outside the gene matches. The CDR3 loop spans 12 amino acids. Germline CDR1 is SQVTM and CDR2 is ANQGSEA. The CDR3 sequence: CSVSGQNYGYTF. In DNA form, the CDR3 reads TGCAGCGTGTCGGGACAGAATTATGGCTACACCTTC.

This clonotype has a count of ten or more. The J gene is TRBJ2-5, the V gene TRBV28; 7 bases fit TRBD2. The CDR3 loop spans 16 amino acids. V lost 5 bases and J lost 3; bases outside the gene matches: 12. CDR1 MDHEN and CDR2 SYDVKM come from the germline V gene. The CDR3 region has the DNA TGTGCCAGCAGTCCCCGGTCCCCGGGACTAAAAGAGACCCAGTACTTC. The encoded protein is CASSPRSPGLKETQYF.

For this clonotype: The junction and the germline gene differ at one end; a read error may be behind it. The V call is TRBV6-1, the J call TRBJ1-2; the D gene is possibly TRBD1 (5 bases). Looked up from germline, CDR1 is MNHNS and CDR2 is SASEGT. The CDR3 has 13 amino acids. In DNA form, the CDR3 reads TGTGCCAGCAGTGACCAGGGCGGCTATGGCTACCCCTTC. This codes for CASSDQGGYGYPF.

This clonotype was recorded at least ten times. The V gene is TRBV4-2, the J gene TRBJ2-2; the D gene is possibly TRBD1 (5 bases). Germline CDR1 LGHNA, CDR2 YNFKEQ. With 6 bases removed from V and 2 bases from J, the gap between germline ends came to 16 bases. The CDR3 spans 16 residues. The CDR3 spells CASSREEGANTGELFF. As DNA, the CDR3 is TGTGCCAGCAGTCGCGAGGAAGGGGCTAACACCGGGGAGCTGTTTTTT.

This clonotype was detected many times. This chain connects TRBV6-6 to TRBJ1-1; D gene ambiguous. The CDR3 is 14 residues long. Deletions cut 4 bases from V and 5 bases from J, with 14 bases between. The germline V gene has CDR1 MNHNY and CDR2 SVGAGI (reference sequence). DNA for the CDR3: TGTGCCAGCAGTTCCCAGAATAAAGGTACTGAAGCTTTCTTT. Protein: CASSSQNKGTEAFF.

This clonotype has at least ten counts. The V and J genes are TRBV5-1 and TRBJ1-1, with 9 positions matching TRBD1. The germline CDR1 and CDR2 sequences are SGHRS and YFSETQ. The length of the CDR3 is 14 residues. V lost 0 bases, J lost 8 bases, and 5 bases stayed unmatched. CDR3 coding DNA: TGCGCCAGCAGCTTGGATTGGGACAGGGCGGAAGCTTTCTTT. Encoded protein: CASSLDWDRAEAFF.

This clonotype has at least ten counts. V is TRBV28 and J is TRBJ1-1, with D uncertain. This CDR3 has 15 residues. CDR1 and CDR2 from the germline V gene are MDHEN and SYDVKM. Trimming cost V 3 bases and J 0 bases, with 11 bases left between them. Written as DNA, the CDR3 is TGTGCCAGCAGTTTGCATGGGATAATGAACACTGAAGCTTTCTTT. Translated, it gives CASSLHGIMNTEAFF. The full variable domain, rest sourced from reference TRBV28 and TRBJ1-1, is DVKVTQSSRYLVKRTGEKVFLECVQDMDHENMFWYRQDPGLGLRLIYFSYDVKMKEKGDIPEGYSVSREKKERFSLILESASTNQTSMYLCASSLHGIMNTEAFFGQGTRLTVV.

This clonotype was seen repeatedly, ten times or more. V gene TRBV5-1 combines with J gene TRBJ2-7; 9 bases agree with TRBD1. V trimming: 0 bases; J trimming: 1 base; junction bases outside the gene matches: 2. CDR3 length equals 15 residues. Germline CDR1 reads SGHRS; CDR2 reads YFSETQ. The CDR3 here is CASSLGGTGSYEQYF. The CDR3 DNA reads as TGCGCCAGCAGCTTGGGTGGGACAGGGTCCTACGAGCAGTACTTC.

There are many counts of this clonotype. The rearrangement joins TRBV5-6 to TRBJ2-7; D is possibly TRBD1 or TRBD2 (6 bases each). V lost 4 bases and J lost 3, with 17 bases in between. Germline V gives CDR1 SGHDT, CDR2 YYEEEE. This CDR3 region has 15 residues. The CDR3 spells CASSPQGGMYYEQYF. As DNA, the CDR3 is TGTGCCAGCAGCCCTCAAGGGGGGATGTACTACGAGCAGTACTTC.

This clonotype was found a few times. CDR3 DNA sequence: TGCAGTGCTAGACAGGGGAAGAACACTGAAGCTTTCTTT. As protein: CSARQGKNTEAFF. The V call is TRBV20-1, the J call TRBJ1-1; D possibly corresponds to TRBD1 (6 bases). The CDR3 loop spans 13 amino acids. Germline CDR1 and CDR2: DFQATT and SNEGSKA (reference sequence). Trimming left V 2 bases short and J 1 base short, with 8 bases between.

Of note for this clonotype: A clone one base away is much larger, so this may be a read error. The chain recombines TRBV3-1 with TRBJ1-5, with D perhaps TRBD1 (5 bases). The CDR3 spans 15 residues. The germline V gene encodes CDR1 LGHDT and CDR2 YNNKEL (reference sequence). V lost 5 bases and J lost 8, with 19 bases in between. In DNA form, the CDR3 reads TGTGCCAGCAGCGAGGGGTGGGGGGTTGGGAAGCCCCAGCATTTT. Its translation is CASSEGWGVGKPQHF.

This clonotype was picked up many times. J is TRBJ1-2 and V is TRBV30; possibly TRBD1 for D (6 bases). The germline CDR1 and CDR2 sequences are GTSNPN and SVGIG (reference sequence). The V and J ends lost 2 bases and 6 bases respectively, with 13 bases between them. This CDR3 spans 13 amino acids. The CDR3 DNA reads TGTGCCTGGAGTCCCGCAGGGGCTGATGGCTACACCTTC. Its protein product is CAWSPAGADGYTF.

This clonotype was detected ten times or more. V is TRBV20-1 and J is TRBJ2-5; D not resolved. There are 13 residues in the CDR3. Germline V CDR1 and CDR2: DFQATT, SNEGSKA (reference sequence). The V and J ends lost 5 bases and 1 base respectively, with 11 bases between them. In nucleotides, the CDR3 is TGCAGTGCTCCCTCTACCGGCCAAGAGACCCAGTACTTC. Translated, it gives CSAPSTGQETQYF.

This clonotype was observed many times. V is TRBV6-6 and J is TRBJ1-5, with D unresolved. V lost 1 base, J lost 12 bases, and 10 bases lay in between. Germline values: CDR1 MNHNY, CDR2 SVGAGI (reference sequence). This CDR3 has 12 residues. CDR3 region: CASSYLALSQHF. The CDR3 bases are TGTGCCAGCAGTTACTTAGCCCTTAGCCAGCATTTT.

This clonotype was seen at least ten times. The chain recombines TRBV20-1 with TRBJ2-7, with 7 nucleotides matching TRBD2. Looked up from germline, CDR1 is DFQATT and CDR2 is SNEGSKA (reference sequence). With 1 base clipped from V and 5 bases from J, the junction kept 2 bases outside the gene matches. The CDR3 loop spans 12 amino acids. CDR3 DNA sequence: TGCAGTGCTAGAGGGCTAGCGGACGAGCAGTACTTC. Translation gives CSARGLADEQYF.

This clonotype was recorded many times. The chain links TRBV5-1 to TRBJ2-3, with D perhaps TRBD2 (7 bases). Trimming shortened V by 1 base and J by 0 bases, and 9 bases separated the two germline ends. This CDR3 contains 15 residues. Germline-derived CDR1 and CDR2 are SGHRS and YFSETQ. The CDR3 bases are TGCGCCAGCAGCTTGAAGGGGGGGAGCACAGATACGCAGTATTTT. This translates into CASSLKGGSTDTQYF.